The present entry profiles one T cell receptor (beta chain) with its context. What it recognizes is unknown. The read ends 3 residues shy of where the CDR3 ends; the end is completed using the germline J gene. This sample is drawn from a study of Tregs in tolerant kidney transplant recipients. Points from the study as a whole: Tolerant patients' donor-specific Tregs expanded beyond overall Tregs, suggesting antigen-driven growth. Some patients' samples used different primers over time, so nucleotide sequences weren't comparable. Activated donor B cell expansion appeared to reveal the most relevant donor-specific TCRbeta repertoire.

CD4+CD25+CD127- Tregs, CD4+CD25- non-Tregs, CD4 and CD8 cells were sorted. Germline values: CDR1 SGHVS, CDR2 FNYEAQ. There are 14 residues in the CDR3. TCRdb keeps only in-frame clones here, not all; method: immunoSEQ multiplex PCR. The sample has about 52,000 clones. Source: CD4+ T cells from blood, taken before the transplant. The J gene is TRBJ1-2, the V gene TRBV7-6, with unresolved D. The source is a human donor who received a combined kidney and bone marrow transplant. CDR3: CASSPPGAAGGYTF. CDR3 bases read: TGTGCCAGCAGCCCCCCCGGCGCGGCGGGGGGC.